The T cell receptor (beta chain) under discussion was sequenced for a study of blood T cell repertoires in COVID-19. Overall study: There were acute and convalescent COVID-19 samples, and they came from the United States, Italy and Spain. PBMCs, B-cell-depleted T cells, or T cells provided the cDNA or gDNA that made up the material.

The sample holds one count of this clone. The CDR3 totals 15 residues. Germline values: CDR1 MNHEY, CDR2 SVGAGI. V trimming: 6 bases; J trimming: 3 bases; junction bases outside the gene matches: 10. In the original processing: Amplification of reference gene primers was used by the study to estimate nucleated cell counts. Some clones are missing from TCRdb's copy, which holds only in-frame ones; the method was immunoSEQ multiplex PCR. The DNA was the basis for D and trimming; V, J and clone size are from that table. This table has 410,000 or so clones, roughly 88% appearing once. The genes are TRBV6-5 and TRBJ1-2; TRBD1 matches at 7 bases. The clonotype originates from a woman in her thirties with active or convalescent COVID-19. The material sequenced was peripheral blood. CDR3 in amino acids: CASRKGGQEDYGYTF. CDR3 nucleotides: TGTGCCAGCAGAAAAGGCGGACAGGAGGACTATGGCTACACCTTC.